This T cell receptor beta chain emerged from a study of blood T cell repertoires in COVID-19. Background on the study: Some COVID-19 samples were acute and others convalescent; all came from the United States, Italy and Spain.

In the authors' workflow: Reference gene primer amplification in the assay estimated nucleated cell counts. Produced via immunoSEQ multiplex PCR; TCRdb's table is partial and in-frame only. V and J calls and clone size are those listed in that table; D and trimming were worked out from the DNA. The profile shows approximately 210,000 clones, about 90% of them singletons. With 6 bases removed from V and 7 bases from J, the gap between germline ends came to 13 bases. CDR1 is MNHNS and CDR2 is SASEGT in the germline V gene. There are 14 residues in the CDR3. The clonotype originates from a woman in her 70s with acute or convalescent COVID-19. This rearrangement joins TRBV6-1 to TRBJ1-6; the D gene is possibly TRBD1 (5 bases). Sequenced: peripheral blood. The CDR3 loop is CASSSDRLNSPLHF. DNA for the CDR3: TGTGCCAGCAGCAGCGACAGATTGAATTCACCCCTCCACTTT.